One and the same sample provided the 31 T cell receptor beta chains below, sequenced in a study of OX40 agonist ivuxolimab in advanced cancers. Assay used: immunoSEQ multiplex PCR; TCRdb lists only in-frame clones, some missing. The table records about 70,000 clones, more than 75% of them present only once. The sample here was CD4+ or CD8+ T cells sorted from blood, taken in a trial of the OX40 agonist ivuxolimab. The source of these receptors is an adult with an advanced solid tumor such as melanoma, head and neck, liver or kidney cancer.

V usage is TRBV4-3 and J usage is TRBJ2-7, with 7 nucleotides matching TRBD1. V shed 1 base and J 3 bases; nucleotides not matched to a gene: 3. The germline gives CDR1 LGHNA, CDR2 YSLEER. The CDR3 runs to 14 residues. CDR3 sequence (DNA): TGCGCCAGCAGCCAAGTCTACAGGGGCTACGAGCAGTACTTC. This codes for CASSQVYRGYEQYF.

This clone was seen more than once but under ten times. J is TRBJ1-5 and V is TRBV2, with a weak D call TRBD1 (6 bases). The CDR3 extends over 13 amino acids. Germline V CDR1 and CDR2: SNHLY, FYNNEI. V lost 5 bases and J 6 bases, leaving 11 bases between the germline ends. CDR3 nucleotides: TGTGCCAGCAGTCCAGGGGAGACTCAGCCCCAGCATTTT. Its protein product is CASSPGETQPQHF.

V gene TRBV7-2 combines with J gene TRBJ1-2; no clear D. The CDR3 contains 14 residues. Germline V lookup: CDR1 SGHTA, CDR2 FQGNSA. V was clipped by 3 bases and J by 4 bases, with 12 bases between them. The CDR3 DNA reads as TGTGCCAGCAGCTTCCGGGAGTCAGCCTATGGCTACACCTTC. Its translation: CASSFRESAYGYTF.

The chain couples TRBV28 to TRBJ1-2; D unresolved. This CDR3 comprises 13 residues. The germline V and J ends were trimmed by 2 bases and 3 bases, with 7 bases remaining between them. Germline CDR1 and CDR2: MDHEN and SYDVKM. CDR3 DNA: TGTGCCAGCAGTTTACCGGGTTACTATGGCTACACCTTC. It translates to CASSLPGYYGYTF.

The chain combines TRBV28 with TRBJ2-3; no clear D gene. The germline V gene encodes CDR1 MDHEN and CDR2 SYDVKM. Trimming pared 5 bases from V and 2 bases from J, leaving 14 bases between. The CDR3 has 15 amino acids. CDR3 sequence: CASSTPPGLTDTQYF. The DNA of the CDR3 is TGTGCCAGCAGTACCCCCCCCGGCCTCACAGATACGCAGTATTTT.

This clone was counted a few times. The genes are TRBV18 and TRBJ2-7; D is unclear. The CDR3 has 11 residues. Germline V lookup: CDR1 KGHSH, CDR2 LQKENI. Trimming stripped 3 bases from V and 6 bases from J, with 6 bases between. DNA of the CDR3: TGTGCCAGCTCACCGGACCGCGAGCAGTACTTC. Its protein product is CASSPDREQYF. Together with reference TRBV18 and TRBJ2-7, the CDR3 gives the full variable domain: NAGVMQNPRHLVRRRGQEARLRCSPMKGHSHVYWYRQLPEEGLKFMVYLQKENIIDESGMPKERFSAEFPKEGPSILRIQQVVRGDSAAYFCASSPDREQYFGPGTRLTVT.

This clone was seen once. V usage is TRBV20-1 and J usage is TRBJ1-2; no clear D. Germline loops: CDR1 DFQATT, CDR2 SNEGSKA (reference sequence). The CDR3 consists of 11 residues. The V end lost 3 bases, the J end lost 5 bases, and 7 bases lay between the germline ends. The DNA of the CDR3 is TGCAGTGCTAGGGGTGTTTATGGCTACACCTTC. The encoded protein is CSARGVYGYTF.

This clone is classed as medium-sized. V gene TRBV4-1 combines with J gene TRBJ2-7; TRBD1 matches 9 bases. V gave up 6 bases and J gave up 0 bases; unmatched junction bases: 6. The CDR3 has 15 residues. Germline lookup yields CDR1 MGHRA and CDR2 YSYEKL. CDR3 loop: CASSYGTGSSYEQYF. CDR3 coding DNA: TGCGCCAGCAGTTACGGGACAGGGTCCTCCTACGAGCAGTACTTC.

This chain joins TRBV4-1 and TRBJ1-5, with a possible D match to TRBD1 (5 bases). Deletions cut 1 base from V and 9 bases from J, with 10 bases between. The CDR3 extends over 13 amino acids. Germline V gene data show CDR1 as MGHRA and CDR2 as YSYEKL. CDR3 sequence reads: CASSQVWGGPQHF. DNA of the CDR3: TGCGCCAGCAGCCAAGTCTGGGGGGGGCCCCAGCATTTT.

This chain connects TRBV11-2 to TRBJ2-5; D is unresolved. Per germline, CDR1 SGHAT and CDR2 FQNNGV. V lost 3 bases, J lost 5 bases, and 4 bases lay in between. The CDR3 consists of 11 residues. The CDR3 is CASSFRETQYF. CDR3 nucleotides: TGTGCCAGCAGCTTTCGGGAGACCCAGTACTTC.

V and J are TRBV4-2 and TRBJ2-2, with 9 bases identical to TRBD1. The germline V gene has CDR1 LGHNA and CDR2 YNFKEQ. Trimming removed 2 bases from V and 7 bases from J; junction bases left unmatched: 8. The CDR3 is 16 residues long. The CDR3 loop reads CASSQRPGTGFGELFF. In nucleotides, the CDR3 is TGTGCCAGCAGCCAACGTCCCGGGACAGGGTTCGGGGAGCTGTTTTTT.

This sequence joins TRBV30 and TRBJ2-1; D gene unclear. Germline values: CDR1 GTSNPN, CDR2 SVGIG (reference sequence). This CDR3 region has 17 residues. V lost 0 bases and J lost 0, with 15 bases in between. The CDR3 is CAWSVSTTIPSYNEQFF. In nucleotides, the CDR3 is TGTGCCTGGAGTGTCTCGACCACCATCCCCTCCTACAATGAGCAGTTCTTC.

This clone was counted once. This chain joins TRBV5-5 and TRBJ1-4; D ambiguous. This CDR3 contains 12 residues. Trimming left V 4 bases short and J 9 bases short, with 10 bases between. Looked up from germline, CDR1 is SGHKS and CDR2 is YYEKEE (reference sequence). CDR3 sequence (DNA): TGTGCCAGCAGCATGGCGAACCAAAAACTGTTTTTT. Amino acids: CASSMANQKLFF.

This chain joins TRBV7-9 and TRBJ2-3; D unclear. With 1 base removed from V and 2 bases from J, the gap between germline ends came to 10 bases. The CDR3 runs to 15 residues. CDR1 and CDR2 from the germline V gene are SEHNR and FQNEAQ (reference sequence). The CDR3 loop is CASSLDVVDTDTQYF. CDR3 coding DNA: TGTGCCAGCAGCTTAGACGTCGTAGACACAGATACGCAGTATTTT.

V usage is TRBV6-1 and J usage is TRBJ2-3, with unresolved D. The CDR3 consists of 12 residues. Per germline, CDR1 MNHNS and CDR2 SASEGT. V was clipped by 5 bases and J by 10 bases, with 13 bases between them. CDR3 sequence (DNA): TGTGCCAGCAGTCCCTCGAGAGCACCGCAGTATTTT. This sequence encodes CASSPSRAPQYF.

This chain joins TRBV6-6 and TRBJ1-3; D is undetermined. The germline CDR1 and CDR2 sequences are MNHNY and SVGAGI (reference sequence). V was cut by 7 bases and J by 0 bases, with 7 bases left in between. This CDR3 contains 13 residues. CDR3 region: CASTWDSGNTIYF. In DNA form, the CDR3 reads TGTGCCAGCACGTGGGACTCTGGAAACACCATATATTTT.

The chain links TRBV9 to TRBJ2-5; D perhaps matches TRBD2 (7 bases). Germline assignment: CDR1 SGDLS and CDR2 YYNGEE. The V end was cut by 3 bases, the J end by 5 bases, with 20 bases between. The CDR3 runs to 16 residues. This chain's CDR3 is CASSEILGGGSETQYF. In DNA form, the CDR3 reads TGTGCCAGCAGCGAAATCCTAGGCGGGGGCAGCGAGACCCAGTACTTC.

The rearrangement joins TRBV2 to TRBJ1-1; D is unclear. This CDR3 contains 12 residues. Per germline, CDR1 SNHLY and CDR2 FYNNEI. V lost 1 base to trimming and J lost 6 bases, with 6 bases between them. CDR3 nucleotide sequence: TGTGCCAGCAGTGAAGGGTTTGCTGAAGCTTTCTTT. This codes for CASSEGFAEAFF.

DNA for the CDR3: TGTGCCAGCAGCAAACAGGGGGCCGGGGAGCTGTTTTTT. Its protein is CASSKQGAGELFF. The chain is built from TRBV6-4 and TRBJ2-2; TRBD1 agrees at 8 bases. This CDR3 is built from 13 residues. The V gene's germline CDR1 is MRHNA and CDR2 SNTAGT. The J segment lost 6 bases and the V segment lost 6 bases, leaving 3 bases of the junction unmatched.

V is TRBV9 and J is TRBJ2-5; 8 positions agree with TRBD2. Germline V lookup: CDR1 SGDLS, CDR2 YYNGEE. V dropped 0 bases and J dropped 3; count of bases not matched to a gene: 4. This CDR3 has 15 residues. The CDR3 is CASSVAGGLEETQYF. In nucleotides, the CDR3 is TGTGCCAGCAGCGTAGCGGGGGGGCTGGAAGAGACCCAGTACTTC.

The CDR3, as DNA: TGTGCCTGGAGTGGACAGGCCTACGAGCAGTACTTC. As protein: CAWSGQAYEQYF. This chain joins TRBV30 and TRBJ2-7; D is perhaps TRBD1 (6 bases). V lost 1 base, J lost 2 bases, and 6 bases lay in between. Germline CDR1 is GTSNPN and CDR2 is SVGIG (reference sequence). This CDR3 has 12 residues.

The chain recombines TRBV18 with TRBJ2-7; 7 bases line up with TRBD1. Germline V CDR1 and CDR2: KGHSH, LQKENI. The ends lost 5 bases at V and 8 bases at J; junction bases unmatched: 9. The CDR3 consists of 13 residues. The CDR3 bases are TGTGCCAGCTCAGCCGGGACAGAGGCTCAGCAGTACTTC. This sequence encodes CASSAGTEAQQYF.

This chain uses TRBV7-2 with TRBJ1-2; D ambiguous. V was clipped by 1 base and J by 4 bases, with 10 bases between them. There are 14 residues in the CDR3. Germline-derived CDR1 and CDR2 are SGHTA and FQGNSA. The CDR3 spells CASSLGGSSYGYTF. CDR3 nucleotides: TGTGCCAGCAGCTTAGGAGGCAGCTCCTATGGCTACACCTTC.

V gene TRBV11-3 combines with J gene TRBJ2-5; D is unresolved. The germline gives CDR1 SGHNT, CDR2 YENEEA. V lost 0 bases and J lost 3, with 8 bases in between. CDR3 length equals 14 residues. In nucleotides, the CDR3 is TGTGCCAGCAGCTTAGATCCCCTTAAAGAGACCCAGTACTTC. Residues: CASSLDPLKETQYF.

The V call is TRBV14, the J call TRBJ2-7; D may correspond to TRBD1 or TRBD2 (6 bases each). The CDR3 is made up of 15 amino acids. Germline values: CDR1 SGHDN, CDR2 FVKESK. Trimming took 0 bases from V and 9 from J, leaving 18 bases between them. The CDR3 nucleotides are TGTGCCAGCAGCCAAGATTGGGCCTACGGGGGCGGGCAGTACTTC. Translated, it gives CASSQDWAYGGGQYF.

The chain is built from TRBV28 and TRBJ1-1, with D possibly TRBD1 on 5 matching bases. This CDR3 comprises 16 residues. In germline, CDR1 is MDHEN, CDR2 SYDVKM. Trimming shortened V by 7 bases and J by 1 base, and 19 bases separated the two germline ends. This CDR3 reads CASTVGQGRWNTEAFF. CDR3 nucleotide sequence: TGTGCCAGCACCGTGGGGCAGGGAAGGTGGAACACTGAAGCTTTCTTT.

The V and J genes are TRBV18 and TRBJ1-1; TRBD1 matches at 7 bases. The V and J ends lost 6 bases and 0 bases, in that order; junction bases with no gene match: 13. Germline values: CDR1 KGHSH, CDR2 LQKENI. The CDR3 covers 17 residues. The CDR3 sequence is CASSPLIYRGMNTEAFF. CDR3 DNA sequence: TGTGCCAGCTCGCCTCTGATCTACAGGGGAATGAACACTGAAGCTTTCTTT.

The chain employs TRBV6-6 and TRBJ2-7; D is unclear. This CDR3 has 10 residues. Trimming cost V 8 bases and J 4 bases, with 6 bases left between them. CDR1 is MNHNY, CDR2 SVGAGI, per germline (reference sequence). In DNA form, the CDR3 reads TGTGCCAGCGGCATATACGAGCAGTACTTC. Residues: CASGIYEQYF.

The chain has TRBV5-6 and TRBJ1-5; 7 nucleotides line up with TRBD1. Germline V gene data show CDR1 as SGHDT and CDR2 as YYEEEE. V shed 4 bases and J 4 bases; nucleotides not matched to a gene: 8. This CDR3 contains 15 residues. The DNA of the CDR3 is TGTGCCAGCAGCCTAGGGACAGCCTTGAATCAGCCCCAGCATTTT. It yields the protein CASSLGTALNQPQHF.

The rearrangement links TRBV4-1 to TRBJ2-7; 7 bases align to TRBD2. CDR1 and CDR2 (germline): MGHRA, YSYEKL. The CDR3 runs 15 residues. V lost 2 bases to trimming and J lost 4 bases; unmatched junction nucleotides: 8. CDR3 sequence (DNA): TGCGCCAGCAGCCAAAGGAGTGCGGGAGAATACGAGCAGTACTTC. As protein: CASSQRSAGEYEQYF.

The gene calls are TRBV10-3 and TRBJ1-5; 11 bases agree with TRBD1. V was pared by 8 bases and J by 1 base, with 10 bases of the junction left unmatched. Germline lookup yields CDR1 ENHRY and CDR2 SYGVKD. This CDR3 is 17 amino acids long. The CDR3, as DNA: TGTGCCATCGGGACAGGGGGATTAAGCGAAAGCAATCAGCCCCAGCATTTT. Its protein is CAIGTGGLSESNQPQHF.